These 29 T cell receptor beta chains share one sample of origin, sequenced in a study of cytomegalovirus exposure and HLA in healthy donors. Primers for the PCR totalled 60 Vbeta and 13 Jbeta. Some clones are missing from TCRdb's copy, which holds only in-frame ones; the method was immunoSEQ multiplex PCR. Altogether over 200,000 clones are present, about 83% being singletons, with the ten largest covering about 1.2%. The sample was PBMCs. The receptor source for this set is a human donor in good health.

V is TRBV5-3 and J is TRBJ1-2; 9 bases fit TRBD1. TRBV5-3 is given ORF status, its function remaining uncertain. The CDR3 covers 16 residues. V trimming: 4 bases; J trimming: 2 bases; junction bases outside the gene matches: 9. The chain's CDR3 is CARSRLRTGENYGYTF. The CDR3 DNA reads as TGTGCCAGAAGCCGTCTTCGGACAGGGGAAAACTATGGCTACACCTTC.

This clone has a single count. The rearrangement joins TRBV28 to TRBJ2-1; TRBD1 matches 10 bases. The CDR3 spans 16 residues. CDR1 is MDHEN, CDR2 SYDVKM, per germline. V lost 5 bases to trimming and J lost 3 bases; unmatched junction nucleotides: 7. The CDR3 region has the DNA TGTGCCAGCAGTCTAGCCGGGACAGGGGTCTACAATGAGCAGTTCTTC. Protein sequence: CASSLAGTGVYNEQFF.

The chain combines TRBV19 with TRBJ1-5, with TRBD1 matching 9 bases. Germline V gene lookup returns CDR1 LNHDA and CDR2 SQIVND (reference sequence). Trimming took 2 bases from V and 7 from J; bases not matched to a gene: 9. This CDR3 has 16 residues. The CDR3: CASSITGQGMGQPQHF. The DNA of the CDR3 is TGTGCCAGTAGTATAACGGGACAGGGAATGGGGCAGCCCCAGCATTTT.

The gene calls are TRBV28 and TRBJ2-3; 10 nucleotides line up with TRBD1. Per the germline V gene, CDR1 is MDHEN and CDR2 is SYDVKM. This CDR3 region has 16 residues. Trimming cost V 3 bases and J 2 bases; bases outside gene matches: 5. The chain's CDR3 is CASSFVGQGFTDTQYF. Here the CDR3 DNA reads TGTGCCAGCAGTTTCGTGGGACAGGGGTTCACAGATACGCAGTATTTT.

The chain is built from TRBV19 and TRBJ2-7; D might be TRBD1 (5 bases). This CDR3 is built from 13 residues. Germline V lookup: CDR1 LNHDA, CDR2 SQIVND (reference sequence). The V and J ends lost 6 bases and 3 bases respectively, with 12 bases between them. CDR3 region: CASSSDSNYEQYF. DNA of the CDR3: TGTGCCAGTAGCAGTGACAGCAACTACGAGCAGTACTTC.

The gene calls are TRBV4-1 and TRBJ1-1; TRBD1 matches 8 bases. Germline-derived CDR1 and CDR2 are MGHRA and YSYEKL. The V and J ends lost 6 bases and 6 bases, in that order; junction bases with no gene match: 9. The CDR3 has 14 residues. The CDR3 region is CASRKNTGGPEAFF. DNA of the CDR3: TGCGCCAGCAGAAAGAACACAGGGGGGCCTGAAGCTTTCTTT.

The V call is TRBV9, the J call TRBJ1-5; tentatively, D is TRBD1 (5 bases). V lost 4 bases, J lost 3 bases, and 11 bases lay in between. CDR1 is SGDLS and CDR2 is YYNGEE in the germline V gene. CDR3 size: 14 residues. The CDR3 loop is CASSSTGSNQPQHF. In DNA form, the CDR3 reads TGTGCCAGCAGCTCTACAGGTTCCAATCAGCCCCAGCATTTT.

This chain connects TRBV19 to TRBJ2-1; TRBD2 agrees at 14 bases. V lost 5 bases to trimming and J lost 0 bases; unmatched junction nucleotides: 6. Germline V CDR1 and CDR2: LNHDA, SQIVND (reference sequence). This CDR3 is 18 amino acids long. DNA of the CDR3: TGTGCCAGTAGTCCGGGACTAGCGGGAGAAACCTCCTACAATGAGCAGTTCTTC. Its protein product is CASSPGLAGETSYNEQFF.

J is TRBJ1-1 and V is TRBV5-1, with a tentative D call TRBD1 (5 bases). The CDR3 loop spans 15 amino acids. Trimming removed 0 bases at V and 4 bases at J, with 13 bases between. Germline CDR1 is SGHRS and CDR2 is YFSETQ. The CDR3, as DNA: TGCGCCAGCAGCTTGGCCGGGGGTGGGGTCACTGAAGCTTTCTTT. As protein: CASSLAGGGVTEAFF.

The chain combines TRBV30 with TRBJ1-2; 7 bases align to TRBD1. The CDR3 length is 15 residues. Looked up from germline, CDR1 is GTSNPN and CDR2 is SVGIG (reference sequence). The V segment lost 4 bases and the J segment 2 bases; nucleotides outside the gene matches: 10. CDR3 in amino acids: CAWTWDSGPNYGYTF. The CDR3 nucleotides read TGTGCCTGGACTTGGGACAGCGGTCCCAACTATGGCTACACCTTC.

This clone was seen a handful of times. V and J are TRBV28 and TRBJ1-4; 8 bases are a match to TRBD1. With V trimmed by 6 bases and J by 8 bases, 11 bases remained unmatched. There are 15 residues in the CDR3. Germline loops: CDR1 MDHEN, CDR2 SYDVKM. CDR3 protein: CASRSVDRVLEKLFF. As DNA, the CDR3 is TGTGCCAGCAGAAGCGTGGACAGGGTTTTGGAAAAACTGTTTTTT.

The rearrangement joins TRBV15 to TRBJ2-6, with 9 bases matching TRBD1. V lost 5 bases, J lost 4 bases, and 6 bases stayed unmatched. Germline lookup yields CDR1 LNHNV and CDR2 YYDKDF (reference sequence). The CDR3 sequence is 16 residues long. The CDR3 reads CATSEDRGVGANVLTF. In nucleotides, the CDR3 is TGTGCCACCAGCGAGGACAGGGGAGTAGGGGCCAACGTCCTGACTTTC.

The rearrangement joins TRBV27 to TRBJ2-1; tentative D call: TRBD1 (5 bases). The V end lost 5 bases, the J end lost 6 bases, and 17 bases lay between the germline ends. Germline V CDR1 and CDR2: MNHEY, SMNVEV (reference sequence). The CDR3 totals 15 residues. In DNA form, the CDR3 reads TGTGCCAGCAGTACCCGGCGCGTTAGGGGCAATGAGCAGTTCTTC. This codes for CASSTRRVRGNEQFF.

The J gene is TRBJ1-1, the V gene TRBV4-1, with D possibly being TRBD1 (5 bases). Germline CDR1 reads MGHRA; CDR2 reads YSYEKL. The V and J ends lost 4 bases and 11 bases respectively, with 20 bases between them. The CDR3 loop spans 14 amino acids. CDR3 in DNA: TGCGCCAGCAGCCTTAGCGGCGGGGGGGGAATCGCTTTCTTT. It specifies CASSLSGGGGIAFF.

A single count supports this clone. This chain links TRBV5-1 with TRBJ2-1, with TRBD1 identical over 7 bases. The V gene end was trimmed by 0 bases and the J gene end by 13 bases; junction bases not matched to a gene: 7. From germline, CDR1 is SGHRS and CDR2 YFSETQ. The CDR3 is 13 residues long. The CDR3 DNA follows: TGCGCCAGCAGCTTGGAGGTGGGGGACAGTCAGTTCTTC. Protein sequence: CASSLEVGDSQFF.

Notes on this clone: Germline and junction disagree at one end, which may indicate a read error. This chain connects TRBV7-6 to TRBJ2-7; tentatively, D is TRBD1 (7 bases). CDR1 and CDR2 from the germline V gene are SGHVS and FNYEAQ. The CDR3 covers 16 residues. The CDR3 coding sequence is TGTGCCAGCAGCTTAATAGGTCGGGCAGGGGGAGGAGTATTGAACTTC. Amino acid sequence: CASSLIGRAGGGVLNF.

This clone showed up just a few times. This chain links TRBV28 with TRBJ2-7; D may be TRBD2 (6 bases). The CDR3 runs 14 residues. The germline CDR1 and CDR2 sequences are MDHEN and SYDVKM. Trimming left V 6 bases short and J 4 bases short, with 16 bases between. CDR3 sequence reads: CASRGAGLGYEQYF. As DNA, the CDR3 is TGTGCCAGCAGAGGTGCGGGACTTGGGTACGAGCAGTACTTC.

V and J are TRBV5-4 and TRBJ2-1, with 9 bases matching TRBD2. Germline values: CDR1 SGHNT, CDR2 YYREEE (reference sequence). The CDR3 has 15 residues. The V and J ends lost 5 bases and 2 bases, in that order; junction bases with no gene match: 5. The DNA of the CDR3 is TGTGCCAGCAGGCCAACTAGCGGGCCCTACAATGAGCAGTTCTTC. It codes for CASRPTSGPYNEQFF.

This rearrangement joins TRBV10-3 to TRBJ2-7, with TRBD1 matching over 7 bases. From germline, CDR1 is ENHRY and CDR2 SYGVKD. This CDR3 comprises 17 residues. Germline trimming cut 0 bases from V and 6 bases from J; bases unmatched to any gene: 14. CDR3 bases: TGTGCCATCAGTGAGTCCACTCGGGACAGTATATCTGGCGAGCAGTACTTC. This codes for CAISESTRDSISGEQYF.

The chain uses TRBV5-1 and TRBJ2-3; weak D call: TRBD2 (7 bases). CDR3 length: 17 amino acids. Looked up from germline, CDR1 is SGHRS and CDR2 is YFSETQ. V shed 0 bases and J shed 2 bases, with 16 bases lying between them. The CDR3 loop is CASSLARLAGATDTQYF. Written as DNA, the CDR3 is TGCGCCAGCAGCTTGGCGCGACTAGCAGGGGCCACAGATACGCAGTATTTT.

This clone was observed a single time. This chain uses TRBV10-3 with TRBJ2-5, with D maybe TRBD2 (5 bases). The CDR3 consists of 13 residues. The germline V gene encodes CDR1 ENHRY and CDR2 SYGVKD. Trimming removed 6 bases at V and 0 bases at J, with 8 bases between. The CDR3: CAIRVRDQETQYF. The DNA for the CDR3 is TGTGCCATCAGGGTGCGGGACCAAGAGACCCAGTACTTC.

The rearrangement uses TRBV5-1 and TRBJ2-7; 7 positions match TRBD1. Germline loops: CDR1 SGHRS, CDR2 YFSETQ. The CDR3 spans 16 residues. The V segment lost 0 bases and the J segment 5 bases; nucleotides outside the gene matches: 11. Written as DNA, the CDR3 is TGCGCCAGCAGCTTGGAGGGCCACAGGGGTAAGGACGAGCAGTACTTC. Amino acids: CASSLEGHRGKDEQYF.

The rearrangement links TRBV9 to TRBJ2-1; D is perhaps TRBD2 (5 bases). The V gene lost 0 bases and the J gene lost 3 bases, with 10 bases spanning the gap. Germline lookup yields CDR1 SGDLS and CDR2 YYNGEE. The CDR3 is 15 amino acids. The CDR3 DNA reads as TGTGCCAGCAGCGTAGGGTGGGAGCACTACAATGAGCAGTTCTTC. Translation gives CASSVGWEHYNEQFF.

The chain combines TRBV9 with TRBJ2-1, with 8 bases lining up with TRBD2. This CDR3 contains 16 residues. V lost 4 bases to trimming and J lost 7 bases; unmatched junction nucleotides: 13. CDR1 and CDR2 from the germline V gene are SGDLS and YYNGEE. The CDR3 region is CASSPGGAGAINEQFF. As DNA, the CDR3 is TGTGCCAGCAGCCCCGGGGGGGCGGGAGCGATAAATGAGCAGTTCTTC.

The J gene is TRBJ1-5, the V gene TRBV4-2, with D possibly matching TRBD1 (5 bases). Deletions cut 0 bases from V and 7 bases from J, with 16 bases between. The CDR3 length is 16 residues. The V gene's germline CDR1 is LGHNA and CDR2 YNFKEQ. Written as DNA, the CDR3 is TGTGCCAGCAGCCAAGATAAATGGGCAGGGCGGCAGCCCCAGCATTTT. It specifies CASSQDKWAGRQPQHF.

This rearrangement joins TRBV5-8 to TRBJ1-5; D possibly corresponds to TRBD1 (5 bases). Germline V CDR1 and CDR2: SGHTS, YDEGEE. This CDR3 is 15 amino acids long. V lost 4 bases and J 0 bases, leaving 11 bases between the germline ends. CDR3 sequence: CASSRGGNSNQPQHF. As DNA, the CDR3 is TGTGCCAGCAGCCGTGGGGGGAATAGCAATCAGCCCCAGCATTTT.

The chain combines TRBV2 with TRBJ2-3, with TRBD2 matching over 7 bases. The CDR3 has 16 amino acids. V was pared by 0 bases and J by 5 bases, with 8 bases of the junction left unmatched. In germline, CDR1 is SNHLY, CDR2 FYNNEI. CDR3 protein: CASSEAPGVAGDTQYF. For the CDR3, the DNA is TGTGCCAGCAGTGAAGCCCCCGGAGTAGCGGGAGATACGCAGTATTTT.

The CDR3 region is CASSSGTAQETQYF. CDR3 in DNA: TGTGCCAGTAGTAGCGGGACGGCTCAAGAGACCCAGTACTTC. The rearrangement joins TRBV19 to TRBJ2-5, with D perhaps matching TRBD2 (6 bases). Per the germline V gene, CDR1 is LNHDA and CDR2 is SQIVND (reference sequence). The germline V and J ends were trimmed by 4 bases and 2 bases, with 11 bases remaining between them. This CDR3 spans 14 amino acids.

V gene TRBV4-1 combines with J gene TRBJ2-1; 7 nucleotides match TRBD2. The junction had 14 bases not matched to a gene; V was cut back by 4 bases and J by 8 bases. This CDR3 has 16 amino acids. The germline V gene encodes CDR1 MGHRA and CDR2 YSYEKL. The CDR3 loop reads CASSRIVGGFLYEQFF. DNA for the CDR3: TGCGCCAGCAGCCGCATAGTGGGGGGGTTCTTGTATGAGCAGTTCTTC.